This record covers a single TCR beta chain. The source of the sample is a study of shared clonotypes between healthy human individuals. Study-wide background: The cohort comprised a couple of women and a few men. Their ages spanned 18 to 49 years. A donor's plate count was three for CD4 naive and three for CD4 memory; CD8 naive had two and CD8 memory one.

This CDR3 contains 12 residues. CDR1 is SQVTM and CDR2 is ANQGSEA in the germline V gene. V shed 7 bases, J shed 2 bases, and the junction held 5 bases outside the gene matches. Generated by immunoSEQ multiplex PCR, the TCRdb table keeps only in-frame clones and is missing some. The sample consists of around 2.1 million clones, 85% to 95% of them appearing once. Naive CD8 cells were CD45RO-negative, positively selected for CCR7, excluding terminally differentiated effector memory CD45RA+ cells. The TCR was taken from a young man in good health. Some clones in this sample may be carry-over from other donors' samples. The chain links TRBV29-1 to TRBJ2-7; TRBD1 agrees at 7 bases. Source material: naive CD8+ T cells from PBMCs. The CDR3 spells CSAATGTYEQYF. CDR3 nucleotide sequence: TGCAGCGCCGCGACAGGGACCTACGAGCAGTACTTC.